This TCR beta chain comes out of a study of siplizumab effects on memory and regulatory T cells. The data were produced by immunoSEQ multiplex PCR, yet TCRdb's version contains in-frame clones alone and is incomplete. The table records 65,000 to 85,000 clones, roughly 93% of them present only once. Sequencing was carried out using CD8+ T cells sorted from blood. The TCR sequence derives from a human donor in good health.

The DNA of the CDR3 is TGTGCCAGCAGTTTGTCAGGGGGGATCTTCTACAATGAGCAGTTCTTC. Protein product: CASSLSGGIFYNEQFF. The genes are TRBV27 and TRBJ2-1; weak D call: TRBD1 (7 bases). Trimming removed 3 bases at V and 3 bases at J, with 15 bases between. The CDR3 consists of 16 residues. Germline V gene lookup returns CDR1 MNHEY and CDR2 SMNVEV (reference sequence).